This TCR beta chain was sequenced during a study of cytomegalovirus exposure and HLA in healthy donors. Study background: One earlier analysis, a look at roughly 170 million T cells, found roughly 110 million unique TCR beta sequences.

Primers for the PCR totalled 60 Vbeta and 13 Jbeta. The data were produced by immunoSEQ multiplex PCR, yet TCRdb's version contains in-frame clones alone and is incomplete. The repertoire holds approximately 88,000 clones, with 76% as singletons. V gave up 5 bases and J gave up 7 bases; unmatched junction bases: 6. The CDR3 runs to 14 residues. In germline, CDR1 is SGHTA, CDR2 FQGNSA. Sequencing used PBMCs. This rearrangement joins TRBV7-2 to TRBJ2-7; 12 bases align to TRBD2. This clonotype was obtained from a man younger than 40 in good health and CMV-seropositive. The CDR3 loop reads CASSRRLAGEEQYF. As DNA, the CDR3 is TGTGCCAGCAGCCGCCGACTAGCGGGAGAAGAGCAGTACTTC.